These 13 T cell receptor beta chains originate from one sample sequenced in a study of low-dose radiotherapy and immunotherapy resistance in tumors. TCR amplification ran 20 PCR cycles using constant-region and V-primer adapter primers. MiXCR was run by TCRdb on the reads, yielding one entry per CDR3 protein. The repertoire holds approximately 52,000 distinct CDR3 sequences, with around 33% as singletons. The sample's time point: after trial treatment. The treatment denotes: LDRT plus nivolumab, ipilimumab, low-dose cyclophosphamide and aspirin (RACIN trial). The specimen was PBMCs, collected after low-dose radiotherapy plus immunotherapy. The receptors here all came from a male donor with rectosigmoid adenocarcinoma.

This clonotype has at least ten counts. V is TRBV27 and J is TRBJ1-2, with D hard to call. Trimming removed 7 bases at V and 2 bases at J, with 17 bases between. Per germline, CDR1 MNHEY and CDR2 SMNVEV (reference sequence). The CDR3 consists of 15 residues. The CDR3 DNA sequence: TGTGCCAGCAAAATAAATTCGGGCTTCAACTATGGCTACACCTTC. Its protein product is CASKINSGFNYGYTF.

This clonotype was counted at least ten times. The chain links TRBV6-2 or TRBV6-3 to TRBJ2-2; 8 bases fit TRBD1. Germline V gene lookup returns CDR1 MNHEY and CDR2 SVGEGT. With 6 bases clipped from V and 3 bases from J, the junction kept 12 bases outside the gene matches. CDR3 length: 17 residues. CDR3 protein: CASRRTTGAPHTGELFF. The CDR3 nucleotides are TGTGCCAGCAGACGAACGACAGGGGCTCCGCACACCGGGGAGCTGTTTTTT.

The rearrangement links TRBV27 to TRBJ1-1; D may be TRBD1 (6 bases). The CDR3 length is 14 residues. Trimming removed 3 bases from V and 4 bases from J, with 12 bases in between. Germline loops: CDR1 MNHEY, CDR2 SMNVEV (reference sequence). As DNA, the CDR3 is TGTGCCAGCAGTTTCACGGGGGGCGGCACTGAAGCTTTCTTT. It specifies CASSFTGGGTEAFF.

The chain has TRBV5-6 and TRBJ2-5; TRBD2 aligns across 8 bases. J was trimmed by 2 bases and V by 0 bases; bases with no gene match: 6. In germline, CDR1 is SGHDT, CDR2 YYEEEE. The CDR3 has 16 residues. Here the CDR3 reads CASSLAPGGTQETQYF. CDR3 in DNA: TGTGCCAGCAGCTTGGCGCCGGGAGGGACACAAGAGACCCAGTACTTC.

This clonotype was seen many times. The chain recombines TRBV2 with TRBJ2-7; TRBD2 agrees at 7 bases. The CDR3 has 10 residues. Germline CDR1 SNHLY, CDR2 FYNNEI. Trimming at V came to 4 bases and at J to 12 bases, leaving 3 bases not matched to a gene. The CDR3 region has the DNA TGTGCCAGCAGTGGACTAGCTCCGTACTTC. This sequence encodes CASSGLAPYF.

This chain connects TRBV5-1 to TRBJ2-2; 10 bases are a match to TRBD2. J lost 5 bases, V lost 1 base, and 11 bases had no gene match. CDR1 and CDR2 (germline): SGHRS, YFSETQ. The CDR3 totals 18 residues. For the CDR3, the DNA is TGCGCCAGCAGCTTGTACTCTAGCGGGGGAGGAACAACCGGGGAGCTGTTTTTT. It translates to CASSLYSSGGGTTGELFF.

This CDR3 reads CASSQEGSGEQYF. The CDR3 nucleotides are TGTGCCAGCAGCCAAGAAGGGTCGGGCGAGCAGTACTTC. V is TRBV3-1 and J is TRBJ2-7; D not certain. The V end was cut by 0 bases, the J end by 6 bases, with 9 bases between. Germline CDR1 is LGHDT and CDR2 is YNNKEL (reference sequence). The CDR3 is 13 residues long.

This sequence joins TRBV28 and TRBJ2-2, with 8 bases that match TRBD2. V lost 5 bases and J lost 5; bases outside the gene matches: 7. Germline CDR1 MDHEN, CDR2 SYDVKM. The CDR3 contains 15 residues. CDR3 DNA sequence: TGTGCCAGCAGTCCCCCGGGACTAGATACCGGGGAGCTGTTTTTT. Residues: CASSPPGLDTGELFF. The variable domain in full, with the rest retrieved from reference TRBV28 and TRBJ2-2, is DVKVTQSSRYLVKRTGEKVFLECVQDMDHENMFWYRQDPGLGLRLIYFSYDVKMKEKGDIPEGYSVSREKKERFSLILESASTNQTSMYLCASSPPGLDTGELFFGEGSRLTVL.

The rearrangement joins TRBV6-2 or TRBV6-3 to TRBJ2-7; D is perhaps TRBD2 (6 bases). CDR3 length equals 13 residues. V lost 5 bases to trimming and J lost 6 bases, with 14 bases between them. Germline V gene sequence: CDR1 MNHEY, CDR2 SVGEGT. CDR3 nucleotides: TGTGCCAGCAGTGAAGTTCTGGGGGGCGAGCAGTACTTC. It yields the protein CASSEVLGGEQYF.

Only a few counts were recorded for this clonotype. The J gene is TRBJ2-1, the V gene TRBV6-2 or TRBV6-3; no clear D. V gave up 5 bases and J gave up 7 bases, with 21 bases separating them. CDR1 and CDR2 from the germline V gene are MNHEY and SVGEGT. The CDR3 spans 16 residues. In nucleotides, the CDR3 is TGTGCCAGCAGTACTTCACCCTTGGGGTATACAAATGAGCAGTTCTTC. It encodes CASSTSPLGYTNEQFF.

To note about this clonotype: Relative to the germline gene, one junction end is altered; a read error may explain this. This rearrangement joins TRBV5-3 to TRBJ2-1; 8 bases match TRBD2. TRBV5-3 qualifies as an ORF whose function is uncertain. There are 14 residues in the CDR3. Here the CDR3 reads CASSFQTSVTEQFF. CDR3 nucleotides: TGTGCCAGCAGCTTCCAGACTAGCGTTACTGAGCAGTTCTTC.

This clonotype was observed a handful of times. The chain uses TRBV7-9 and TRBJ1-1; TRBD1 might be the D (5 bases). V was shortened by 7 bases and J by 0 bases, with 15 bases between the two germline ends. Per germline, CDR1 SEHNR and CDR2 FQNEAQ (reference sequence). The CDR3 runs to 15 residues. The CDR3 loop is CASILGGAVNTEAFF. DNA of the CDR3: TGTGCCAGCATCTTGGGTGGGGCGGTGAACACTGAAGCTTTCTTT.

This clonotype was seen ten or more times. The chain carries TRBV7-8 and TRBJ1-3; D ambiguous. Trimming cost V 5 bases and J 0 bases, with 8 bases left between them. The CDR3 has 14 amino acids. Germline loops: CDR1 SGHVS, CDR2 FQNEAQ. The CDR3 bases are TGTGCCAGCAGCATCCACAGCTCTGGAAACACCATATATTTT. Translating it yields CASSIHSSGNTIYF.